The 5 T cell receptor beta chains listed next were all sequenced from one sample in a study of vaccination and CD4 T cells after COVID-19. No antigen has been assigned to these receptors. Treatment noted: roughly 11-day PBMC culture with coronavirus spike peptide pools or control peptides (ViraFEST assay). With the Oncomine TCR Beta short-read assay, DNA from cultured CD4+ T cells was sequenced. TCRdb reprocessed the PCR reads via MiXCR and lists one record per CDR3 protein. The data show 7,900 or so distinct CDR3 sequences, less than 80% seen once. The material was cultured CD4+ T cells from blood, obtained after SARS-CoV-2 vaccination. These receptors were obtained from a human donor with COVID-19.

The genes are TRBV4-2 and TRBJ1-6; 11 positions agree with TRBD1. The CDR3 is 15 residues long. CDR1 is LGHNA and CDR2 is YNFKEQ in the germline V gene. Losses at the gene ends were 1 base for V and 10 bases for J; bases not matched to a gene: 3. The CDR3 nucleotides read TGTGCCAGCAGCCAAGGGACAGGGGGCAGGTCACCCCTCCACTTT. This sequence encodes CASSQGTGGRSPLHF.

This clonotype rates as medium-sized (0.01 to 0.1%). This chain connects TRBV7-2 to TRBJ2-7; D remains ambiguous. Germline V gene lookup returns CDR1 SGHTA and CDR2 FQGNSA. The ends were cut back, 5 bases at V and 2 bases at J, with 13 bases in the middle. This CDR3 is 14 amino acids long. CDR3 coding DNA: TGTGCCAGCAGCCGCGGCCTGGGAACCTACGAGCAGTACTTC. The encoded protein is CASSRGLGTYEQYF.

The rearrangement uses TRBV19 and TRBJ2-3; D is unclear. Trimming shortened V by 7 bases and J by 2 bases, and 10 bases separated the two germline ends. The CDR3 covers 13 residues. CDR1 is LNHDA and CDR2 is SQIVND in the germline V gene (reference sequence). CDR3 sequence reads: CASTRTHTDTQYF. The CDR3 DNA sequence: TGTGCCAGTACCCGAACCCACACAGATACGCAGTATTTT.

The V call is TRBV28, the J call TRBJ2-7; no clear D. V was clipped by 6 bases and J by 1 base, with 13 bases between them. This CDR3 comprises 14 residues. Germline CDR1 and CDR2: MDHEN and SYDVKM. CDR3 sequence reads: CASSPAFLSYEQYF. The DNA of the CDR3 is TGTGCCAGCAGCCCAGCGTTCCTTTCCTACGAGCAGTACTTC.

The chain uses TRBV12-3 or TRBV12-4 and TRBJ2-1, with 11 nucleotides matching TRBD2. This CDR3 has 16 amino acids. Trimming took 6 bases from V and 2 from J; bases not matched to a gene: 6. The CDR3 bases are TGTGCCAGCAGCCGCCTAGCGGGGGGAGCCTACAATGAGCAGTTCTTC. Translating it yields CASSRLAGGAYNEQFF.